Sequencing of this T cell receptor beta chain was carried out in a study of blood T cell repertoires in COVID-19. The overall study: Whether acute or convalescent, the COVID-19 samples came from the United States, Italy and Spain. PBMCs, B-cell-depleted T cells, or T cells provided the cDNA or gDNA that made up the material.

Per the original data handling: Reference gene primer amplification gave nucleated cell count estimates. Repertoires were generated with immunoSEQ multiplex PCR, while TCRdb's copy carries only in-frame clones and drops some. V, J and clone size are taken as reported in that table, and D and trimming were inferred from the DNA itself. The sample consists of about 59,000 clones, 81% of them appearing once. This CDR3 has 13 residues. Germline CDR1 and CDR2: KGHSH and LQKENI. V was shortened by 3 bases and J by 3 bases, with 6 bases between the two germline ends. The TCR was taken from a woman of 80 years or more with active or convalescent COVID-19. Sequenced: peripheral blood. The V call is TRBV18, the J call TRBJ1-5, with D possibly being TRBD1 (5 bases). The chain's CDR3 is CASSPDNNQPQHF. The CDR3 DNA reads as TGTGCCAGCTCACCGGACAACAATCAGCCCCAGCATTTT.